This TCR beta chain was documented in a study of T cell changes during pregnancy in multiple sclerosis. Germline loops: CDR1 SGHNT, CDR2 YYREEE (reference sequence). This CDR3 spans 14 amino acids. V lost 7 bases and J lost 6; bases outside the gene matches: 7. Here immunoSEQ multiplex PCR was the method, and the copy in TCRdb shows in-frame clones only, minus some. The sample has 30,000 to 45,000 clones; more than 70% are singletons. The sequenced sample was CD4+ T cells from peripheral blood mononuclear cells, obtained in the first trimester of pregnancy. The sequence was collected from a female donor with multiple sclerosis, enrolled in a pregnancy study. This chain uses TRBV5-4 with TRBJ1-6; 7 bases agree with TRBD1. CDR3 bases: TGTGCCAGCTCACACCAGGGGGGTAATTCACCCCTCCACTTT. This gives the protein CASSHQGGNSPLHF.